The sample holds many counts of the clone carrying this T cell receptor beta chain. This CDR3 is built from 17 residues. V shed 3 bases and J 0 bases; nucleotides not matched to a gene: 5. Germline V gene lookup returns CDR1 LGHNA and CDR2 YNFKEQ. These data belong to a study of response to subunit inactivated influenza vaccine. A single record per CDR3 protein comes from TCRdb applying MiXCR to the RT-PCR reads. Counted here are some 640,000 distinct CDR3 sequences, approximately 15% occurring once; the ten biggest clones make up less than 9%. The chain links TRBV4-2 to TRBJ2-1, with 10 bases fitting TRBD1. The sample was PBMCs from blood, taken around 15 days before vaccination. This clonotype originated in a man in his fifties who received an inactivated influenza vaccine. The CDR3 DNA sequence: TGTGCCAGCAGCCAGCGGACAGGGGGAAGCTCCTACAATGAGCAGTTCTTC. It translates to CASSQRTGGSSYNEQFF.